Presented here are 18 T cell receptor beta chains from one specimen sequenced in a study of siplizumab effects on memory and regulatory T cells. The assay was immunoSEQ multiplex PCR, and TCRdb's table has in-frame clones only and misses some. This table has about 91,000 clones, roughly 96% appearing once. Material for sequencing was naive CD4+ T cells sorted from blood. These receptors all stem from a human donor in good health.

The V call is TRBV5-4, the J call TRBJ1-4; unclear D gene. With 2 bases removed from V and 8 bases from J, the gap between germline ends came to 19 bases. The V gene's germline CDR1 is SGHNT and CDR2 YYREEE (reference sequence). The CDR3 contains 16 residues. The CDR3 sequence: CASSFGEGPDPEKLFF. The DNA of the CDR3 is TGTGCCAGCAGCTTTGGGGAGGGTCCGGATCCCGAAAAACTGTTTTTT.

The V and J genes are TRBV10-3 and TRBJ2-3; TRBD2 matches 8 bases. The ends lost 10 bases at V and 4 bases at J; junction bases unmatched: 7. This CDR3 region has 13 residues. Germline loops: CDR1 ENHRY, CDR2 SYGVKD. The CDR3 protein is CATAGGAADTQYF. CDR3 coding DNA: TGTGCCACCGCCGGGGGGGCTGCAGATACGCAGTATTTT.

The chain joins TRBV5-1 to TRBJ2-1, with 8 bases that match TRBD2. J was trimmed by 10 bases and V by 6 bases; bases with no gene match: 12. Germline loops: CDR1 SGHRS, CDR2 YFSETQ. The CDR3 covers 14 residues. The CDR3 here is CASIDLAGTTEQFF. DNA of the CDR3: TGCGCCAGCATTGATTTAGCGGGGACCACGGAGCAGTTCTTC.

This rearrangement joins TRBV10-3 to TRBJ2-7; 12 positions match TRBD1. Per the germline V gene, CDR1 is ENHRY and CDR2 is SYGVKD. The J segment lost 4 bases and the V segment lost 6 bases, leaving 10 bases of the junction unmatched. This CDR3 contains 16 residues. This CDR3 reads CAIRTPGQGADYEQYF. CDR3 nucleotides: TGTGCCATCAGAACGCCGGGACAGGGGGCCGATTACGAGCAGTACTTC.

This chain uses TRBV27 with TRBJ1-2; TRBD1 aligns across 9 bases. The CDR3 has 14 residues. The V and J ends lost 3 bases and 5 bases, in that order; junction bases with no gene match: 4. Germline V gives CDR1 MNHEY, CDR2 SMNVEV (reference sequence). The DNA for the CDR3 is TGTGCCAGCAGTTTTGGGACAGGGCTATATGGCTACACCTTC. Protein: CASSFGTGLYGYTF.

This chain links TRBV6-6 with TRBJ1-1; 10 bases map to TRBD1. The CDR3 consists of 14 residues. The germline CDR1 and CDR2 sequences are MNHNY and SVGAGI (reference sequence). Trimming removed 6 bases from V and 4 bases from J; junction bases left unmatched: 5. This CDR3 reads CASRGGTGATEAFF. The CDR3 DNA is TGTGCCAGCAGGGGGGGGACAGGGGCCACTGAAGCTTTCTTT.

The J gene is TRBJ1-1, the V gene TRBV29-1; D gene ambiguous. Trimming left V 4 bases short and J 3 bases short, with 6 bases between. Germline CDR1 and CDR2: SQVTM and ANQGSEA. CDR3 length equals 11 residues. As DNA, the CDR3 is TGCAGCGTTGCCGTGGACACTGAAGCTTTCTTT. Amino acid sequence: CSVAVDTEAFF. Variable domain in full (rest from reference TRBV29-1 and TRBJ1-1): SAVISQKPSRDICQRGTSLTIQCQVDSQVTMMFWYRQQPGQSLTLIATANQGSEATYESGFVIDKFPISRPNLTFSTLTVSNMSPEDSSIYLCSVAVDTEAFFGQGTRLTVV.

The genes are TRBV19 and TRBJ1-4; 10 bases map to TRBD1. Germline lookup yields CDR1 LNHDA and CDR2 SQIVND (reference sequence). The V segment lost 6 bases and the J segment 4 bases; nucleotides outside the gene matches: 5. The CDR3 runs to 15 residues. CDR3 bases: TGTGCCAGTAGGGGACAGGGGTTGGGTAATGAAAAACTGTTTTTT. This codes for CASRGQGLGNEKLFF.

The V gene is TRBV7-2, the J gene TRBJ1-4; D may be TRBD1 (5 bases). V was cut by 5 bases and J by 3 bases, with 13 bases left in between. This CDR3 has 15 amino acids. Germline V gene lookup returns CDR1 SGHTA and CDR2 FQGNSA. The CDR3: CASSVGQGSNEKLFF. CDR3 nucleotides: TGTGCCAGCAGCGTAGGTCAGGGTTCTAATGAAAAACTGTTTTTT.

This chain connects TRBV5-6 to TRBJ2-1; TRBD2 might be the D (7 bases). V shed 4 bases and J shed 0 bases, with 14 bases lying between them. Per germline, CDR1 SGHDT and CDR2 YYEEEE. The CDR3 spans 16 residues. CDR3 sequence: CASSLVGGASYNEQFF. CDR3 coding DNA: TGTGCCAGCAGCCTGGTAGGGGGGGCCTCCTACAATGAGCAGTTCTTC.

This clone has only one observation. The genes are TRBV18 and TRBJ2-5; D is possibly TRBD2 (5 bases). The germline V gene encodes CDR1 KGHSH and CDR2 LQKENI. Trimming cost V 6 bases and J 2 bases, with 10 bases left between them. This CDR3 contains 13 residues. Here the CDR3 DNA reads TGTGCCAGCTCGTCGGGGAGTCAAGAGACCCAGTACTTC. Its protein is CASSSGSQETQYF.

The V gene is TRBV9, the J gene TRBJ2-7; D possibly corresponds to TRBD2 (6 bases). CDR1 and CDR2 (germline): SGDLS, YYNGEE. The CDR3 has 18 residues. Trimming stripped 0 bases from V and 6 bases from J, with 25 bases between. The CDR3 spells CASSVGLAGTALTGEQYF. CDR3 nucleotide sequence: TGTGCCAGCAGCGTAGGTTTGGCGGGGACGGCCCTTACGGGCGAGCAGTACTTC.

This chain uses TRBV5-1 with TRBJ2-2; tentatively, D is TRBD1 (6 bases). Germline assignment: CDR1 SGHRS and CDR2 YFSETQ. Trimming pared 5 bases from V and 3 bases from J, leaving 14 bases between. The CDR3 totals 15 residues. For the CDR3, the DNA is TGCGCCAGCAGACGACAGGTCGGCGACACCGGGGAGCTGTTTTTT. It specifies CASRRQVGDTGELFF.

V is TRBV7-2 and J is TRBJ1-1, with a possible D match to TRBD1 (5 bases). The CDR3 is 15 amino acids. Per the germline V gene, CDR1 is SGHTA and CDR2 is FQGNSA. V was cut by 4 bases and J by 1 base, with 13 bases left in between. The CDR3 sequence: CASSSPAGRNTEAFF. The CDR3 DNA is TGTGCCAGCAGCTCCCCCGCAGGGCGGAACACTGAAGCTTTCTTT.

The chain employs TRBV11-3 and TRBJ2-1; D remains unclear. V dropped 0 bases and J dropped 2 bases, with 11 bases sitting between them. The CDR3 extends over 16 amino acids. Per the germline V gene, CDR1 is SGHNT and CDR2 is YENEEA. CDR3 coding DNA: TGTGCCAGCAGCTTAGATGGGTCGAGTACCTACAATGAGCAGTTCTTC. It encodes CASSLDGSSTYNEQFF.

The DNA for the CDR3 is TGCGCCAGCAACTCCGGGACGGCGAACACCGGGGAGCTGTTTTTT. It is translated as CASNSGTANTGELFF. The genes are TRBV5-1 and TRBJ2-2; D tentatively fits TRBD1 or TRBD2 (5 bases each). V dropped 6 bases and J dropped 0 bases, with 12 bases sitting between them. Germline V lookup: CDR1 SGHRS, CDR2 YFSETQ. This CDR3 contains 15 residues.

The chain joins TRBV14 to TRBJ2-3; D call uncertain. Germline V gene data show CDR1 as SGHDN and CDR2 as FVKESK. Trimming took 4 bases from V and 6 from J, leaving 8 bases between them. The CDR3 totals 12 residues. The chain's CDR3 is CASSPFWDTQYF. CDR3 DNA: TGTGCCAGCAGCCCTTTTTGGGATACGCAGTATTTT.

V usage is TRBV7-2 and J usage is TRBJ2-5; either TRBD1 or TRBD2 may fit D (5 bases each). The CDR3 totals 12 residues. V was clipped by 1 base and J by 11 bases, with 11 bases between them. Germline CDR1 reads SGHTA; CDR2 reads FQGNSA. CDR3 bases: TGTGCCAGCAGCTTAGGTGGGACGGAGCAGTACTTC. Encoded protein: CASSLGGTEQYF.